A single sample gave rise to the 26 T cell receptor beta chains below, sequenced in a study of blood T cell repertoires in COVID-19. Method: immunoSEQ multiplex PCR; TCRdb's copy keeps in-frame clones and lacks some. This repertoire shows 150,000 to 200,000 clones, roughly 80% found once; its top ten account for roughly a sixth. Specimen: PBMCs or T cells enriched from blood (not recorded which). All receptors derive from a woman aged 50 to 60 who had recovered from COVID-19.

A remark on this clone: This sample includes further DNA sequences coding for the same CDR3. The chain recombines TRBV2 with TRBJ2-1; 9 bases map to TRBD2. The CDR3 length is 14 residues. V shed 8 bases, J shed 0 bases, and the junction held 2 bases outside the gene matches. Germline CDR1 and CDR2: SNHLY and FYNNEI. CDR3 loop: CASRSGSSYNEQFF. The CDR3, as DNA: TGTGCCAGCCGTAGCGGGAGCTCCTACAATGAGCAGTTCTTC.

The chain is built from TRBV5-1 and TRBJ1-6, with 8 nucleotides matching TRBD1. Germline lookup yields CDR1 SGHRS and CDR2 YFSETQ. The length of the CDR3 is 13 residues. Trimming at V came to 0 bases and at J to 15 bases, leaving 5 bases not matched to a gene. CDR3 sequence: CASSLEPDRDLHF. For the CDR3, the DNA is TGCGCCAGCAGCTTGGAACCGGACAGGGACCTCCACTTT. Based on the CDR3 plus reference TRBV5-1 and TRBJ1-6, the full variable domain is KAGVTQTPRYLIKTRGQQVTLSCSPISGHRSVSWYQQTPGQGLQFLFEYFSETQRNKGNFPGRFSGRQFSNSRSEMNVSTLELGDSALYLCASSLEPDRDLHFGNGTRLTVT.

The CDR3 protein is CASSLERPGYIPSGYTF. Written as DNA, the CDR3 is TGCGCCAGCAGCTTGGAACGACCAGGCTATATACCGTCAGGCTACACCTTC. V is TRBV5-1 and J is TRBJ1-2; D not certain. This CDR3 comprises 17 residues. CDR1 and CDR2 from the germline V gene are SGHRS and YFSETQ. Deletions cut 0 bases from V and 8 bases from J, with 23 bases between. The entire variable domain, with the rest obtained from reference TRBV5-1 and TRBJ1-2, is as follows: KAGVTQTPRYLIKTRGQQVTLSCSPISGHRSVSWYQQTPGQGLQFLFEYFSETQRNKGNFPGRFSGRQFSNSRSEMNVSTLELGDSALYLCASSLERPGYIPSGYTFGSGTRLTVV.

J is TRBJ1-1 and V is TRBV2, with 9 bases fitting TRBD1. Germline CDR1 SNHLY, CDR2 FYNNEI. V lost 2 bases and J lost 0; bases outside the gene matches: 4. CDR3 size: 16 residues. CDR3 nucleotide sequence: TGTGCCAGCAGTGAACGGGGACAGGGCCTGAACACTGAAGCTTTCTTT. This codes for CASSERGQGLNTEAFF.

This clone was recorded only once. The chain recombines TRBV7-9 with TRBJ2-5; D remains ambiguous. Per germline, CDR1 SEHNR and CDR2 FQNEAQ (reference sequence). Trimming removed 3 bases at V and 5 bases at J, with 16 bases between. The CDR3 extends over 15 amino acids. The CDR3: CASSFDSIDAETQYF. The CDR3 region has the DNA TGTGCCAGCAGCTTTGACTCCATAGACGCTGAGACCCAGTACTTC.

This clone qualifies as medium-sized. The CDR3 protein is CSVEGPKEGSNEQFF. CDR3 in DNA: TGCAGCGTTGAAGGTCCAAAGGAAGGGAGCAATGAGCAGTTCTTC. This chain links TRBV29-1 with TRBJ2-1; D perhaps matches TRBD2 (5 bases). Germline V gene sequence: CDR1 SQVTM, CDR2 ANQGSEA. The CDR3 runs to 15 residues. The V and J ends lost 1 base and 6 bases respectively, with 16 bases between them.

This clone showed up just once. This rearrangement joins TRBV3-1 (or the pseudogene TRBV3-2) to TRBJ2-7, with 12 bases aligning to TRBD1. Trimming cost V 4 bases and J 4 bases; bases outside gene matches: 5. Germline V gene sequence: CDR1 LGHDT, CDR2 YNNKEL (reference sequence). This CDR3 is 15 amino acids long. The CDR3, as DNA: TGTGCCAGCAGCCCACGGGGACAGGGGGCGTACGAGCAGTACTTC. This translates into CASSPRGQGAYEQYF.

V is TRBV28 and J is TRBJ2-3; a possible D gene is TRBD2 (6 bases). Trimming pared 10 bases from V and 0 bases from J, leaving 8 bases between. CDR3 length equals 12 residues. The V gene's germline CDR1 is MDHEN and CDR2 SYDVKM. Here the CDR3 DNA reads TGTGCCACTCTAGCGAGCACAGATACGCAGTATTTT. Translation gives CATLASTDTQYF.

The gene calls are TRBV2 and TRBJ2-1; the match to TRBD2 covers 8 bases. CDR3 size: 15 residues. After removal of 8 bases from V and 6 bases from J, the junction contained 12 bases not matched to a gene. The germline gives CDR1 SNHLY, CDR2 FYNNEI. In DNA, the CDR3 is TGTGCCAGCGCCCTAGCGGGTCTTGGGGTCAATGAGCAGTTCTTC. This encodes CASALAGLGVNEQFF.

This clone has more than one count but fewer than ten. The chain uses TRBV7-7 and TRBJ2-2, with 9 positions matching TRBD1. This CDR3 is 16 amino acids long. The germline V gene has CDR1 SSHAT and CDR2 FNYEAQ (reference sequence). The ends lost 7 bases at V and 1 base at J; junction bases unmatched: 7. The CDR3 DNA reads as TGTGCCAGCAACCTTGTGGGACAGGGGAACACCGGGGAGCTGTTTTTT. It specifies CASNLVGQGNTGELFF.

For this clone: The sample carries other DNA sequences with the same CDR3. This rearrangement joins TRBV28 to TRBJ1-2; TRBD1 might be the D (6 bases). The V and J ends lost 2 bases and 2 bases respectively, with 6 bases between them. From germline, CDR1 is MDHEN and CDR2 SYDVKM. This CDR3 comprises 13 residues. For the CDR3, the DNA is TGTGCCAGCAGTTTAGGGACAAACTATGGCTACACCTTC. Translation: CASSLGTNYGYTF.

This chain links TRBV6-5 with TRBJ1-5; tentatively, D is TRBD1 (6 bases). The CDR3 length is 14 residues. The germline gives CDR1 MNHEY, CDR2 SVGAGI. With 6 bases removed from V and 7 bases from J, the gap between germline ends came to 16 bases. CDR3 sequence reads: CASRGPQGRQPQHF. In DNA, the CDR3 is TGTGCCAGCAGGGGACCACAGGGCAGACAGCCCCAGCATTTT.

In its sample, this clone was seen many times. DNA for the CDR3: TGTGCCAGCTCACCAACAGGGGATCAGCCCCAGCATTTT. As protein: CASSPTGDQPQHF. J is TRBJ1-5 and V is TRBV18; 7 bases fit TRBD1. The germline V gene has CDR1 KGHSH and CDR2 LQKENI. The V gene end was trimmed by 2 bases and the J gene end by 5 bases; junction bases not matched to a gene: 0. The CDR3 runs 13 residues.

This chain links TRBV12-5 with TRBJ2-7; 7 bases fit TRBD2. The CDR3 spans 11 residues. The V gene's germline CDR1 is LGHNT and CDR2 FRNRAP. V shed 10 bases and J 2 bases; nucleotides not matched to a gene: 2. As DNA, the CDR3 is TGTGCTAAAGCGGGGACCTACGAGCAGTACTTC. Protein: CAKAGTYEQYF. The complete variable domain, with remaining parts taken from reference TRBV12-5 and TRBJ2-7, reads DARVTQTPRHKVTEMGQEVTMRCQPILGHNTVFWYRQTMMQGLELLAYFRNRAPLDDSGMPKDRFSAEMPDATLATLKIQPSEPRDSAVYFCAKAGTYEQYFGPGTRLTVT.

This clone was detected a few times. The chain joins TRBV2 to TRBJ1-5; 8 nucleotides agree with TRBD1. This CDR3 spans 14 amino acids. Germline-derived CDR1 and CDR2 are SNHLY and FYNNEI. V lost 6 bases, J lost 8 bases, and 9 bases stayed unmatched. CDR3 region: CASSGDRGSEPQHF. The CDR3 DNA reads TGTGCCAGCAGCGGTGACAGGGGTTCGGAGCCCCAGCATTTT.

V is TRBV5-6 and J is TRBJ2-5; TRBD1 might be the D (6 bases). CDR1 is SGHDT, CDR2 YYEEEE, per germline. V gave up 0 bases and J gave up 8 bases, with 14 bases separating them. The CDR3 totals 14 residues. CDR3 amino acids: CASSLGTDRRTQYF. The CDR3 bases are TGTGCCAGCAGCTTGGGGACCGACAGGAGAACCCAGTACTTC.

The chain recombines TRBV7-2 with TRBJ2-7; D is ambiguous. This CDR3 is 13 amino acids long. The germline V gene has CDR1 SGHTA and CDR2 FQGNSA. The ends were cut back, 6 bases at V and 4 bases at J, with 13 bases in the middle. As DNA, the CDR3 is TGTGCCAGCAGTTCTGGAGTTGGTTACGAGCAGTACTTC. This codes for CASSSGVGYEQYF.

This clone turned up a few times. The J gene is TRBJ2-7, the V gene TRBV11-3; 7 positions match TRBD1. CDR1 SGHNT and CDR2 YENEEA come from the germline V gene. The CDR3 is 13 amino acids. Unmatched junction bases numbered 1, after V lost 0 bases and J lost 5 bases. The CDR3 sequence is CASSLEGGDEQYF. CDR3 DNA: TGTGCCAGCAGCTTAGAAGGGGGCGACGAGCAGTACTTC.

The chain carries TRBV28 and TRBJ1-2, with 10 bases fitting TRBD1. This CDR3 has 16 amino acids. Trimming took 3 bases from V and 8 from J; bases not matched to a gene: 12. Germline V gene lookup returns CDR1 MDHEN and CDR2 SYDVKM. Here the CDR3 reads CASSFPNPGQGRGYTF. In nucleotides, the CDR3 is TGTGCCAGCAGTTTCCCCAATCCGGGACAGGGGCGGGGCTACACCTTC.

The chain combines TRBV10-3 with TRBJ2-2; TRBD2 is a possible D gene (6 bases). The CDR3 runs 14 residues. V lost 10 bases, J lost 8 bases, and 20 bases lay in between. From germline, CDR1 is ENHRY and CDR2 SYGVKD. The CDR3 coding sequence is TGTGCCACCCAGGCGGGGTACCTCGGGGGGGAGCTGTTTTTT. Amino acids: CATQAGYLGGELFF.

Written as DNA, the CDR3 is TGTGCCAGCAGCCAGGGGGCCTACGAGCAGTACTTC. Translating gives CASSQGAYEQYF. The J gene is TRBJ2-7, the V gene TRBV7-2; TRBD1 agrees at 7 bases. The germline CDR1 and CDR2 sequences are SGHTA and FQGNSA. The CDR3 length is 12 residues. V dropped 5 bases and J dropped 2; count of bases not matched to a gene: 0.

The chain employs TRBV2 and TRBJ2-7; TRBD2 agrees at 11 bases. The CDR3 length is 13 residues. CDR1 and CDR2 (germline): SNHLY, FYNNEI. After removal of 8 bases from V and 3 bases from J, the junction contained 3 bases not matched to a gene. The DNA of the CDR3 is TGTGCCAGCGCACTAGCGGGAGTCTACGAGCAGTACTTC. Encoded protein: CASALAGVYEQYF.

This sequence joins TRBV30 and TRBJ1-2; the match to TRBD1 covers 8 bases. CDR1 and CDR2 from the germline V gene are GTSNPN and SVGIG (reference sequence). This CDR3 spans 17 amino acids. The J segment lost 4 bases and the V segment lost 0 bases, leaving 13 bases of the junction unmatched. CDR3 in amino acids: CAWSVRYFGQGSYGYTF. The CDR3 DNA reads as TGTGCCTGGAGTGTACGTTATTTTGGACAGGGATCCTATGGCTACACCTTC.

This clone was seen once. The chain is built from TRBV5-4 and TRBJ2-7, with 9 nucleotides matching TRBD2. The V and J ends lost 4 bases and 3 bases, in that order; junction bases with no gene match: 8. Germline CDR1 and CDR2: SGHNT and YYREEE (reference sequence). The CDR3 loop spans 15 amino acids. The CDR3 protein is CASSPGTSRVYEQYF. The CDR3 DNA sequence: TGTGCCAGCAGCCCGGGGACTAGCAGAGTCTACGAGCAGTACTTC. The complete variable domain, with remaining parts taken from reference TRBV5-4 and TRBJ2-7, reads ETGVTQSPTHLIKTRGQQVTLRCSSQSGHNTVSWYQQALGQGPQFIFQYYREEENGRGNFPPRFSGLQFPNYSSELNVNALELDDSALYLCASSPGTSRVYEQYFGPGTRLTVT.

This clone was counted a few times. This chain connects TRBV13 to TRBJ2-3; 9 bases are a match to TRBD1. The CDR3 covers 17 residues. Germline values: CDR1 PRHDT, CDR2 FYEKMQ (reference sequence). V was clipped by 6 bases and J by 3 bases; unmatched bases: 13. This chain's CDR3 is CASSYITTGGATDTQYF. CDR3 nucleotide sequence: TGTGCCAGCAGTTATATCACAACAGGGGGCGCGACAGATACGCAGTATTTT.

This chain uses TRBV24-1 with TRBJ1-1, with 10 bases fitting TRBD1. With 7 bases clipped from V and 8 bases from J, the junction kept 3 bases outside the gene matches. Germline values: CDR1 KGHDR, CDR2 SFDVKD. This CDR3 is 12 amino acids long. In DNA, the CDR3 is TGTGCCACCAGGGGGACAGGGGACGAAGCTTTCTTT. Translating it yields CATRGTGDEAFF.